The 10 T cell receptor beta chains presented below share a single source sample, sequenced in a study of patients and donors after allogeneic stem cell transplantation. TCRdb independently ran MiXCR on the RT-PCR reads; one entry per CDR3 protein. Of about 960,000 distinct CDR3 sequences detected, roughly 18% appear once; the ten largest clones hold around 6%. The sequencing input was blood, either unsorted or a sorted T cell fraction (not recorded which). These receptors all stem from a human donor who was either an allogeneic HSCT recipient or a stem cell or donor lymphocyte infusion donor (not recorded which). It is not recorded whose cells these are; they may come from a transplant donor.

The V and J genes are TRBV29-1 and TRBJ1-1; 8 bases fit TRBD1. This CDR3 spans 13 amino acids. V gave up 3 bases and J gave up 0 bases; unmatched junction bases: 0. The germline V gene has CDR1 SQVTM and CDR2 ANQGSEA. The CDR3 DNA follows: TGCAGCGTTGAGACAGGGGTGAACACTGAAGCTTTCTTT. Protein sequence: CSVETGVNTEAFF.

The V call is TRBV4-2, the J call TRBJ2-1; perhaps TRBD2 as D (6 bases). CDR3 size: 14 residues. CDR1 and CDR2 from the germline V gene are LGHNA and YNFKEQ. V lost 7 bases and J lost 6, with 16 bases in between. As DNA, the CDR3 is TGTGCCAGCAACCCCACTAGCTCCAGCAATGAGCAGTTCTTC. Its translation: CASNPTSSSNEQFF.

In nucleotides, the CDR3 is TGCAGTGCTAGCGGGGGGACTAGCGAGTACAATGAGCAGTTCTTC. It is translated as CSASGGTSEYNEQFF. The V gene is TRBV20-1, the J gene TRBJ2-1; 10 positions agree with TRBD2. CDR3 size: 15 residues. CDR1 and CDR2 from the germline V gene are DFQATT and SNEGSKA (reference sequence). Unmatched junction bases numbered 6, after V lost 3 bases and J lost 4 bases.

This clonotype was seen more than once but under ten times. The J gene is TRBJ2-1, the V gene TRBV4-1, with D unresolved. Trimming pared 3 bases from V and 5 bases from J, leaving 8 bases between. Germline CDR1 MGHRA, CDR2 YSYEKL. The CDR3 is 13 amino acids. The DNA of the CDR3 is TGCGCCAGCAGCCATTCCCGGGACAATGAGCAGTTCTTC. It codes for CASSHSRDNEQFF.

CDR3 amino acids: CASSMTGISDTQYF. The CDR3, as DNA: TGTGCCAGTAGTATGACAGGGATCTCAGATACGCAGTATTTT. The genes are TRBV19 and TRBJ2-3; 7 nucleotides line up with TRBD1. This CDR3 has 14 amino acids. V trimming: 3 bases; J trimming: 4 bases; junction bases outside the gene matches: 4. CDR1 and CDR2 (germline): LNHDA, SQIVND (reference sequence). Full variable domain (outside the CDR3, taken from reference TRBV19 and TRBJ2-3): DGGITQSPKYLFRKEGQNVTLSCEQNLNHDAMYWYRQDPGQGLRLIYYSQIVNDFQKGDIAEGYSVSREKKESFPLTVTSAQKNPTAFYLCASSMTGISDTQYFGPGTRLTVL.

This chain connects TRBV27 to TRBJ2-1, with D possibly TRBD1 on 6 matching bases. Trimming removed 8 bases from V and 2 bases from J, with 13 bases in between. The CDR3 is 14 residues long. CDR1 is MNHEY and CDR2 is SMNVEV in the germline V gene (reference sequence). The DNA of the CDR3 is TGTGCCAGCCAGGGGCTGGGGGCCTACAATGAGCAGTTCTTC. Translated: CASQGLGAYNEQFF.

As DNA, the CDR3 is TGTGCCAGCAGCTCGGCGACAGGGTTAATTTGGAGCGGGGAGCTGTTTTTT. Residues: CASSSATGLIWSGELFF. The chain links TRBV5-6 to TRBJ2-2; 7 nucleotides agree with TRBD1. CDR3 length: 17 amino acids. The ends lost 3 bases at V and 7 bases at J; junction bases unmatched: 15. Per germline, CDR1 SGHDT and CDR2 YYEEEE.

This clonotype was seen repeatedly, ten times or more. CDR3 in DNA: TGCGCCAGCAGCTTACCGGACCTAAACAATGAGCAGTTCTTC. Its protein is CASSLPDLNNEQFF. The chain uses TRBV5-1 and TRBJ2-1; no clear D. Trimming cost V 2 bases and J 5 bases, with 11 bases left between them. Germline V gene data show CDR1 as SGHRS and CDR2 as YFSETQ. This CDR3 spans 14 amino acids.

The V call is TRBV27, the J call TRBJ1-1; D unclear. This CDR3 spans 16 amino acids. Trimming stripped 0 bases from V and 6 bases from J, with 17 bases between. Germline CDR1 is MNHEY and CDR2 is SMNVEV (reference sequence). For the CDR3, the DNA is TGTGCCAGCAGTTTATCCCCCCGGGGAATGGCCCCTGAAGCTTTCTTT. Translated: CASSLSPRGMAPEAFF.

This clonotype was detected a few times. The CDR3 DNA is TGTGCCACCAGCAGAGATGAGGGGTATGAGCAGTTCTTC. Translating it yields CATSRDEGYEQFF. The J gene is TRBJ2-1, the V gene TRBV15; D may be TRBD1 or TRBD2 (5 bases each). Germline CDR1 is LNHNV and CDR2 is YYDKDF (reference sequence). V was trimmed by 0 bases and J by 8 bases, leaving 8 bases between them. This CDR3 spans 13 amino acids.